These T cell receptor beta chains were read from a single sample in a study of shared clonotypes between healthy human individuals. Profiling relied on immunoSEQ multiplex PCR, and the TCRdb table lists in-frame clones only, not all of them. The sample lists 400,000 to 550,000 clones, roughly 78% seen once, with 12% in the top ten. The sequencing input was PBMCs. The source is a woman aged 40-49 years in good health. Some clones in this sample may be carry-over from other donors' samples. Both conserved end residues are part of each CDR3. D genes are given only for firm matches. The size entry is marked missing in some rows and otherwise reads once, few, many or a size class.

J	size	V	D	CDR3	DNA
TRBJ2-5	-	TRBV5-1	TRBD2	CASTGLAGVSGETQYF	TGCGCCAGCACCGGACTAGCGGGAGTTTCGGGAGAGACCCAGTACTTC
TRBJ2-3	-	TRBV4-2	TRBD2	CASSQEGRLAIDTQYF	TGTGCCAGCAGCCAAGAGGGGAGACTAGCGATAGATACGCAGTATTTT
TRBJ1-1	-	TRBV14	TRBD1	CASSQGQGRSTEAFF	TGTGCCAGCAGCCAAGGACAGGGGAGGAGCACTGAAGCTTTCTTT
TRBJ2-7	-	TRBV11-2	TRBD2	CASSPSGSHEQYF	TGTGCCAGCAGCCCTAGCGGGAGCCACGAGCAGTACTTC
TRBJ1-5	-	TRBV2	-	CASSKGRDSNQPQHF	TGTGCCAGCAGTAAAGGACGGGATAGCAATCAGCCCCAGCATTTT
TRBJ2-7	-	TRBV19	-	CASSITGSPYEQYF	TGTGCCAGTAGTATTACTGGTTCTCCCTACGAGCAGTACTTC
TRBJ2-2	-	TRBV28	-	CASSRRVGLLNTGELFF	TGTGCCAGCAGTCGCAGAGTCGGGCTGTTAAACACCGGGGAGCTGTTTTTT
TRBJ1-5	many	TRBV7-8	TRBD1	CASSLGQGGSNQPQHF	TGTGCCAGCAGCTTAGGACAGGGTGGTAGCAATCAGCCCCAGCATTTT
TRBJ1-5	-	TRBV6-5	-	CASSPLSNQPQHF	TGTGCCAGCAGCCCCCTCAGCAATCAGCCCCAGCATTTT
TRBJ1-6	once	TRBV6-5	-	CASSFGGDTPLHF	TGTGCCAGCAGTTTCGGTGGGGATACACCCCTCCACTTT
TRBJ1-1	-	TRBV19	-	CASSYSSMTEAFF	TGTGCCAGTAGTTACAGTTCTATGACTGAAGCTTTCTTT
TRBJ2-1	-	TRBV2	TRBD1	CASSEAVRDRGSNEQFF	TGTGCCAGCAGTGAAGCGGTCCGGGACAGGGGAAGCAATGAGCAGTTCTTC
TRBJ2-7	few	TRBV20-1	-	CSALGYEQYF	TGCAGTGCATTAGGCTACGAGCAGTACTTC
TRBJ1-1	-	TRBV28	TRBD1	CASVIDRDTEAFF	TGTGCCAGCGTGATAGACAGGGATACTGAAGCTTTCTTT
TRBJ1-2	-	TRBV20-1	-	CSAMPGDGYTF	TGCAGTGCTATGCCAGGGGACGGCTACACCTTC
TRBJ1-4	few	TRBV18	TRBD1	CASSPPGQGGEKLFF	TGTGCCAGCTCGCCTCCGGGACAGGGAGGTGAAAAACTGTTTTTT
TRBJ1-1	few	TRBV5-1	TRBD1	CASRNPLDRGQAFF	TGCGCCAGCAGAAACCCCTTGGACAGGGGGCAAGCTTTCTTT
TRBJ2-3	-	TRBV5-1	TRBD1	CASGIGTGGTDTQYF	TGCGCCAGCGGTATCGGGACAGGGGGCACAGATACGCAGTATTTT
TRBJ1-1	-	TRBV18	-	CASSPDGEHRGAFF	TGTGCCAGCTCACCAGACGGAGAACATCGGGGAGCTTTCTTT
TRBJ2-7	-	TRBV28	TRBD1	CASSLQGVIDF	TGTGCCAGCAGTTTACAGGGGGTGATTGACTTC
TRBJ1-4	-	TRBV10-3	TRBD1	CAIRDRGDEKLFF	TGTGCCATCAGAGACAGGGGAGACGAAAAACTGTTTTTT
TRBJ2-1	few	TRBV5-1	TRBD2	CASSLDAGAYNEQFF	TGCGCCAGCAGCTTGGATGCGGGAGCTTACAATGAGCAGTTCTTC
TRBJ2-6	-	TRBV18	-	CASSPYGASGANVLTF	TGTGCCAGCTCACCGTACGGGGCCTCTGGGGCCAACGTCCTGACTTTC
TRBJ2-7	-	TRBV7-9	-	CASSLGGPRGHEQYF	TGTGCCAGCAGCTTAGGAGGGCCCAGGGGCCACGAGCAGTACTTC
TRBJ1-2	-	TRBV5-5	-	CASSPILGTSGGYTF	TGTGCCAGCAGCCCAATCCTCGGGACATCGGGTGGCTACACCTTC
TRBJ2-2	-	TRBV7-9	-	CASSPTGQSYTGELFF	TGTGCCAGCAGCCCCACAGGACAGTCTTACACCGGGGAGCTGTTTTTT
TRBJ2-7	-	TRBV28	-	CASSSRVSEQYF	TGTGCCAGCAGTTCCCGGGTGAGCGAGCAGTACTTC
TRBJ1-2	-	TRBV5-1	-	CASSLFDGTNYGYTF	TGCGCCAGCAGCTTGTTTGACGGAACTAACTATGGCTACACCTTC
TRBJ1-5	-	TRBV27	-	CASRQTGSPNQPQHF	TGTGCCAGCAGACAAACCGGGAGCCCCAATCAGCCCCAGCATTTT
TRBJ2-1	-	TRBV5-6	-	CASSLSGTLYNEQFF	TGTGCCAGCAGCTTGTCCGGGACTCTCTACAATGAGCAGTTCTTC
TRBJ2-1	-	TRBV4-1	-	CASSHPLRDSGNEQFF	TGCGCCAGCAGCCATCCCTTAAGGGACTCGGGCAATGAGCAGTTCTTC
TRBJ2-3	-	TRBV7-2	TRBD2	CASSLGTSGRRADTQYF	TGTGCCAGCAGCTTAGGGACTAGCGGGAGGCGAGCAGATACGCAGTATTTT
TRBJ2-1	-	TRBV18	TRBD2	CASSLPGREGGNEQFF	TGTGCCAGCTCACTACCGGGCCGGGAGGGCGGCAATGAGCAGTTCTTC
TRBJ1-5	few	TRBV30	-	CAWSQGGNQPQHF	TGTGCCTGGAGCCAGGGTGGCAATCAGCCCCAGCATTTT
TRBJ2-1	-	TRBV4-2	TRBD2	CASSHGFRPSGRYNEQFF	TGTGCCAGCAGCCATGGTTTTCGACCCAGCGGGAGGTACAATGAGCAGTTCTTC
TRBJ2-7	-	TRBV29-1	-	CSVVQGAHEQYF	TGCAGCGTTGTACAGGGAGCCCACGAGCAGTACTTC
TRBJ2-2	-	TRBV7-3	TRBD1	CASSSPGQGAGELFF	TGTGCCAGCAGCTCACCCGGACAGGGGGCCGGGGAGCTGTTTTTT
TRBJ1-2	few	TRBV5-4	-	CASSKGIDGYTF	TGTGCCAGCAGCAAAGGGATTGACGGCTACACCTTC
TRBJ2-3	-	TRBV4-3	-	CASSQDSGILHADTQYF	TGCGCCAGCAGCCAAGACTCGGGGATCCTTCACGCAGATACGCAGTATTTT